Below are 6 T cell receptor beta chains sequenced from a single sample in a study of blood T cell repertoires in COVID-19. Profiling relied on immunoSEQ multiplex PCR, and the TCRdb table lists in-frame clones only, not all of them. This repertoire shows hundreds of thousands of clones, approximately 80% found once; its top ten account for 15% to 20%. Sequenced input: peripheral blood. The receptors here all came from a woman aged 80 or older with active or convalescent COVID-19.

The chain recombines TRBV15 with TRBJ2-7; D gene unclear. Germline V gene data show CDR1 as LNHNV and CDR2 as YYDKDF (reference sequence). This CDR3 contains 13 residues. The V gene lost 0 bases and the J gene lost 1 base, with 4 bases spanning the gap. The CDR3 sequence: CATSRDRSYEQYF. CDR3 sequence (DNA): TGTGCCACCAGCAGAGACAGGTCCTACGAGCAGTACTTC.

The J gene is TRBJ2-7, the V gene TRBV4-3, with TRBD2 matching 10 bases. The CDR3 consists of 18 residues. Per the germline V gene, CDR1 is LGHNA and CDR2 is YSLEER. Trimming cost V 1 base and J 5 bases; bases outside gene matches: 14. The CDR3 protein is CASSQVRLAGDLGNEQYF. CDR3 DNA: TGCGCCAGCAGCCAAGTTAGGCTAGCGGGAGATCTGGGCAACGAGCAGTACTTC.

The gene calls are TRBV5-1 and TRBJ1-5, with D perhaps matching TRBD1 (5 bases). The length of the CDR3 is 14 residues. V dropped 5 bases and J dropped 4 bases, with 13 bases sitting between them. Germline V gene data show CDR1 as SGHRS and CDR2 as YFSETQ. CDR3 loop: CASSLGASNQPQHF. DNA for the CDR3: TGCGCCAGCAGTCTAGGGGCTTCAAATCAGCCCCAGCATTTT.

The chain links TRBV6-5 to TRBJ2-4; TRBD2 might be the D (6 bases). Trimming took off 7 bases at V and 1 base at J, with 8 bases between the two ends. The CDR3 extends over 13 amino acids. CDR1 MNHEY and CDR2 SVGAGI come from the germline V gene. The chain's CDR3 is CASTRGAKNIQYF. The CDR3 DNA sequence: TGTGCCAGCACCCGGGGGGCCAAAAACATTCAGTACTTC.

The chain joins TRBV5-4 to TRBJ2-7; 9 bases map to TRBD2. Germline V CDR1 and CDR2: SGHNT, YYREEE (reference sequence). This CDR3 comprises 15 residues. V was pared by 4 bases and J by 2 bases, with 7 bases of the junction left unmatched. The CDR3 loop is CASSQGVAGAYEQYF. The CDR3 bases are TGTGCCAGCAGCCAGGGGGTAGCGGGAGCCTACGAGCAGTACTTC.

The chain combines TRBV6-5 with TRBJ1-1, with a tentative D call TRBD1 (5 bases). The CDR3 is 15 residues long. Trimming left V 7 bases short and J 6 bases short, with 21 bases between. Germline CDR1 MNHEY, CDR2 SVGAGI. The CDR3 sequence: CASIAPREGMAEAFF. In DNA, the CDR3 is TGTGCCAGCATCGCACCCAGGGAAGGTATGGCTGAAGCTTTCTTT.